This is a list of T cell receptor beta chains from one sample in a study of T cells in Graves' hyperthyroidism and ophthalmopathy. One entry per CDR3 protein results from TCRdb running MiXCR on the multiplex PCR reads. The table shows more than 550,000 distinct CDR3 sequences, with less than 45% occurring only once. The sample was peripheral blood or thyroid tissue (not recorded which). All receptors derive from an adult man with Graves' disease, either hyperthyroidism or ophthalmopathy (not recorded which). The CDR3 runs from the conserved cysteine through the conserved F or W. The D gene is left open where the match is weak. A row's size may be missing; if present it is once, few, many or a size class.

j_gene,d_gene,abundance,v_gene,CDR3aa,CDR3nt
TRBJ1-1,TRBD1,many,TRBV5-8,CASRRLVGRGRETEAFF,TGTGCCAGCAGGAGGTTGGTCGGCAGGGGGCGGGAGACTGAAGCTTTCTTT
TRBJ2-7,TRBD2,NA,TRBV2,CASSGYSYEQYF,TGTGCCAGTAGCGGGTACTCCTACGAGCAGTACTTC
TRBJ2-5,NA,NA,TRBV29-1,CSVEVSGQGETQYF,TGCAGCGTTGAAGTTAGCGGGCAGGGGGAGACCCAGTACTTC
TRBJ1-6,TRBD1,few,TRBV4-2,CASSQGTGGRVSPLHF,TGTGCCAGCAGCCAAGGGACAGGGGGCCGCGTTTCACCCCTCCACTTT
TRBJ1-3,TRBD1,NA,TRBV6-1,CASSGSDRGLSRGNTIYF,TGTGCCAGCAGTGGATCCGACAGGGGGTTGTCTCGCGGAAACACCATATATTTT
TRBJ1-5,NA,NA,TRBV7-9,CASSQDVMENQPQHF,TGTGCCAGCAGCCAAGATGTCATGGAGAATCAGCCCCAGCATTTT
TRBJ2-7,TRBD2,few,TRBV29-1,CSAGLAGAYEQYF,TGCAGCGCTGGACTAGCGGGGGCCTACGAGCAGTACTTC
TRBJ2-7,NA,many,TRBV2,CASSEGLDNYEQYF,TGTGCCAGCAGTGAGGGTCTCGATAACTACGAGCAGTACTTC
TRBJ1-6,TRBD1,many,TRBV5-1,CASSPQTGVNSPLHF,TGCGCCAGCAGCCCCCAGACAGGGGTGAATTCACCCCTCCACTTT
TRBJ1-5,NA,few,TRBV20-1,CSAPGLGAINQPQHF,TGCAGTGCTCCCGGGTTGGGGGCCATCAATCAGCCCCAGCATTTT
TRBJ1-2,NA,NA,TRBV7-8,CASSLVGRLGYTF,TGTGCCAGCAGTTTAGTGGGGCGCCTGGGCTACACCTTC
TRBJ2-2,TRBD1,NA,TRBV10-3,CATGGQDRGRGELFF,TGTGCCACCGGAGGACAGGACAGGGGTCGCGGGGAGCTGTTTTTT
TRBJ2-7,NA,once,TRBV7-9,CASSSTLTGTLAEQYF,TGTGCCAGCAGCAGTACGCTCACCGGGACACTGGCCGAGCAGTACTTC